Listed below are T cell receptor beta chains from one sample, sequenced in a study of post-analysis software for immune sequencing data. TCRdb analysed the PCR reads with MiXCR anew, one entry per CDR3 protein. The sample holds 740,000 or so distinct CDR3 sequences, under 70% seen once. Source material: blood. These receptors were obtained from a girl aged 5 to 17 with multiple sclerosis. Both conserved end residues are part of each CDR3. The D gene is left open where the match is weak. Clone size is given for some rows only: seen once, a few or many times, or a class if the clone is expanded.

j_gene,abundance,d_gene,v_gene,CDR3aa,CDR3nt
TRBJ2-3,NA,NA,TRBV5-1,CASSHGGAPDTQYF,TGCGCCAGCAGTCACGGGGGAGCACCAGATACGCAGTATTTT
TRBJ2-1,NA,NA,TRBV20-1,CSAARRRWGYNEQFF,TGCAGTGCTGCGCGGAGGCGGTGGGGGTACAATGAGCAGTTCTTC
TRBJ2-7,NA,TRBD1,TRBV20-1,CSARLAGTGYNGEQYF,TGCAGTGCTAGGTTAGCCGGGACAGGCTATAACGGCGAGCAGTACTTC
TRBJ2-7,once,NA,TRBV20-1,CSARDAGASYEQYF,TGCAGTGCTAGAGATGCAGGCGCCTCCTACGAGCAGTACTTC
TRBJ2-3,few,NA,TRBV5-1,CASSLAAWGPKDDTQYF,TGCGCCAGCAGCTTGGCTGCGTGGGGCCCAAAGGATGATACGCAGTATTTT
TRBJ2-1,NA,TRBD1,TRBV14,CASSPRTGRHEQFF,TGTGCCAGCAGCCCGCGGACAGGGAGGCATGAGCAGTTCTTC
TRBJ2-7,NA,TRBD1,TRBV15,CAASRVWRDREYF,TGTGCCGCCAGCAGAGTTTGGAGGGACAGGGAGTACTTC
TRBJ1-2,NA,NA,TRBV30,CAWADRNYGYTF,TGTGCCTGGGCCGACAGGAACTATGGCTACACCTTC
TRBJ2-4,NA,TRBD2,TRBV5-1,CASSHKGLAGGPGNIQYF,TGCGCCAGCAGCCACAAGGGACTAGCGGGGGGACCCGGAAACATTCAGTACTTC
TRBJ2-1,NA,TRBD2,TRBV4-2,CASSRGLAGNYNEQFF,TGTGCCAGCAGCCGTGGACTAGCGGGGAACTACAATGAGCAGTTCTTC
TRBJ1-2,NA,TRBD1,TRBV15,CATSRDPTGGRLIGGGYTF,TGTGCCACCAGCAGAGATCCCACAGGGGGACGGCTCATCGGGGGAGGCTACACCTTC
TRBJ2-3,few,NA,TRBV6-1,CASSEGTDLVEDTQYF,TGTGCCAGCAGTGAAGGGACAGACCTCGTCGAGGATACGCAGTATTTT
TRBJ1-5,NA,TRBD1,TRBV4-2,CASSQVRGQGENQPQHF,TGTGCCAGCAGCCAAGTAAGGGGACAGGGAGAAAATCAGCCCCAGCATTTT
TRBJ2-5,NA,TRBD2,TRBV7-3,CASSQWASGIGTETQYF,TGTGCCAGCAGCCAGTGGGCTAGCGGGATAGGGACGGAGACCCAGTACTTC
TRBJ2-1,NA,NA,TRBV5-1,CASSFETQGSEQFF,TGCGCCAGCAGCTTTGAGACGCAGGGGAGTGAGCAGTTCTTC
TRBJ2-7,few,TRBD1,TRBV12-5,CASGSGQGIYEQYF,TGTGCTAGTGGTTCCGGACAGGGTATCTACGAGCAGTACTTC
TRBJ1-1,NA,NA,TRBV5-1,CASSRTGASFPDTEAFF,TGCGCCAGCAGCCGAACCGGGGCCTCTTTCCCGGACACTGAAGCTTTCTTT
TRBJ1-1,NA,TRBD1,TRBV14,CASSQDLGQGATEAFF,TGTGCCAGCAGCCAGGACTTGGGACAGGGGGCCACTGAAGCTTTCTTT
TRBJ2-7,NA,NA,TRBV7-9,CASSSPGRQGEQYF,TGTGCCAGCAGCTCCCCGGGGCGCCAAGGCGAGCAGTACTTC
TRBJ2-3,NA,NA,TRBV10-3,CAIGGTSTDTQYF,TGTGCCATCGGCGGTACTAGCACAGATACGCAGTATTTT
TRBJ2-1,NA,TRBD2,TRBV5-1,CASSLDGSGRGEQFF,TGCGCCAGCAGCTTGGATGGCAGCGGGAGGGGTGAGCAGTTCTTC
TRBJ2-7,NA,NA,TRBV7-3,CASSLTKAGTYEQYF,TGTGCCAGCAGCTTAACGAAGGCAGGGACCTACGAGCAGTACTTC
TRBJ1-2,few,NA,TRBV10-3,CAISGGQGLGYTF,TGTGCCATCAGTGGCGGGCAGGGATTGGGCTACACCTTC
TRBJ2-1,NA,NA,TRBV29-1,CSAPIGEASDNEQFF,TGCAGCGCTCCTATCGGGGAGGCCTCAGACAATGAGCAGTTCTTC
TRBJ1-1,few,NA,TRBV12-3/TRBV12-4,CASYTGHMNTEAFF,TGTGCCAGCTACACTGGGCACATGAACACTGAAGCTTTCTTT
TRBJ2-7,NA,NA,TRBV6-4,CASSDSRGQGGKQYF,TGTGCCAGCAGTGACTCGAGGGGTCAGGGGGGGAAGCAGTACTTC
TRBJ1-1,few,NA,TRBV10-3,CAIAWRPTEGAFF,TGTGCCATCGCTTGGAGGCCCACTGAGGGAGCTTTCTTT
TRBJ2-1,NA,TRBD2,TRBV27,CASRLGGGNNGQFF,TGTGCCAGCCGGTTAGGCGGGGGGAACAATGGGCAGTTCTTC
TRBJ2-5,once,TRBD1,TRBV3-1,CASSLLTGTVQETQYF,TGTGCCAGCAGTTTATTGACCGGGACAGTTCAAGAGACCCAGTACTTC
TRBJ2-1,NA,NA,TRBV5-1,CASSSGAEYNEQFF,TGCGCCAGCAGCTCAGGGGCCGAGTACAATGAGCAGTTCTTC
TRBJ1-5,NA,NA,TRBV5-1,CASSLFGVNSNQPQHF,TGCGCCAGCAGCTTGTTTGGGGTAAATAGCAATCAGCCCCAGCATTTT
TRBJ2-3,NA,TRBD2,TRBV3-1,CASSPLTPWLAGVDTQYF,TGTGCCAGCAGCCCCCTGACCCCCTGGCTAGCGGGAGTAGATACGCAGTATTTT
TRBJ1-1,NA,NA,TRBV6-4,CASRVGAGRTEAFF,TGTGCCAGCCGTGTGGGGGCTGGGCGGACTGAAGCTTTCTTT
TRBJ2-4,NA,NA,TRBV9,CASSGSSSEENIQYF,TGTGCCAGCAGCGGAAGCTCTAGCGAGGAAAACATTCAGTACTTC
TRBJ2-7,NA,NA,TRBV12-3/TRBV12-4,CASKPAGLSYEQYF,TGTGCCAGCAAGCCCGCTGGCTTGTCCTACGAGCAGTACTTC
TRBJ2-6,NA,NA,TRBV5-1,CASSYRRGGLTAGANVLTF,TGCGCCAGCAGCTATCGACGTGGGGGGCTCACGGCTGGGGCCAACGTCCTGACTTTC
TRBJ2-5,few,TRBD1,TRBV7-2,CASSLVRDRGETQYF,TGTGCCAGCAGCTTAGTGCGGGACAGGGGAGAGACCCAGTACTTC
TRBJ2-7,few,TRBD1,TRBV27,CASSFRQGAGEQYF,TGTGCCAGCAGTTTTAGACAGGGGGCTGGCGAGCAGTACTTC
TRBJ2-3,NA,NA,TRBV20-1,CSAIPSHGTDTQYF,TGCAGTGCTATCCCGAGTCACGGCACAGATACGCAGTATTTT
TRBJ2-6,NA,TRBD1,TRBV11-2,CASRWGTGGSGANVLTF,TGTGCCAGCAGGTGGGGGACAGGGGGTTCTGGGGCCAACGTCCTGACTTTC
TRBJ1-4,NA,TRBD1,TRBV5-6,CASSRRGGGEKLFF,TGTGCCAGCAGTCGCAGGGGGGGCGGTGAAAAACTGTTTTTT
TRBJ1-4,NA,NA,TRBV7-9,CASSLGLATNEKLFF,TGTGCCAGCAGCTTAGGGTTGGCAACTAATGAAAAACTGTTTTTT
TRBJ2-1,NA,TRBD2,TRBV29-1,CSVRGTSGRFNNEQFF,TGCAGCGTACGCGGGACTAGCGGGAGATTCAACAATGAGCAGTTCTTC
TRBJ1-1,few,NA,TRBV25-1,CASSATGLGTEAFF,TGTGCCAGCAGTGCGACAGGCTTGGGCACTGAAGCTTTCTTT
TRBJ2-1,NA,NA,TRBV20-1,CSASPQGRSYNEQFF,TGCAGTGCTAGCCCACAGGGCCGGTCCTACAATGAGCAGTTCTTC
TRBJ2-5,few,NA,TRBV7-2,CASSLAVDRETQYF,TGTGCCAGCAGCTTAGCAGTGGATCGGGAGACCCAGTACTTC
TRBJ2-7,NA,TRBD1,TRBV4-1,CASSQDRGTGGDEQYF,TGCGCCAGCAGCCAAGATAGGGGGACAGGGGGCGACGAGCAGTACTTC
TRBJ1-2,once,NA,TRBV4-1,CASSVGQTTVNYGYTF,TGCGCCAGCTCGGTTGGGCAGACTACCGTTAACTATGGCTACACCTTC
TRBJ2-1,few,TRBD2,TRBV5-1,CASSPGGAGAANNEQFF,TGCGCCAGCAGCCCCGGAGGAGCGGGAGCCGCCAACAATGAGCAGTTCTTC